The following is a T cell receptor beta chain sequence with its context. Source study methods: Amplified reference gene primers provided the basis for estimating nucleated cell counts. Assay used: immunoSEQ multiplex PCR; TCRdb lists only in-frame clones, some missing. V and J calls plus clone size are reproduced from that table; the DNA served to infer D and trimming. Among about 210,000 clones, around three quarters were seen once, and the ten largest hold 5.5% to 8.5%. This sample is drawn from a study of blood T cell repertoires in COVID-19. As for the study in general: Whether acute or convalescent, the COVID-19 samples came from the United States, Italy and Spain. PBMCs, B-cell-depleted T cells, or T cells were the source of the cDNA or gDNA that made up the material.

CDR3 length equals 14 residues. From germline, CDR1 is SGHNT and CDR2 YYREEE (reference sequence). V gave up 4 bases and J gave up 4 bases, with 14 bases separating them. This receptor was identified in a woman aged 70 to 79 with acute or convalescent COVID-19. The sample was peripheral blood. The rearrangement joins TRBV5-4 to TRBJ1-2; tentatively, D is TRBD1 (6 bases). CDR3 protein: CASSLIQGGYGYTF. The CDR3 DNA follows: TGTGCCAGCAGCCTTATACAGGGCGGCTATGGCTACACCTTC.